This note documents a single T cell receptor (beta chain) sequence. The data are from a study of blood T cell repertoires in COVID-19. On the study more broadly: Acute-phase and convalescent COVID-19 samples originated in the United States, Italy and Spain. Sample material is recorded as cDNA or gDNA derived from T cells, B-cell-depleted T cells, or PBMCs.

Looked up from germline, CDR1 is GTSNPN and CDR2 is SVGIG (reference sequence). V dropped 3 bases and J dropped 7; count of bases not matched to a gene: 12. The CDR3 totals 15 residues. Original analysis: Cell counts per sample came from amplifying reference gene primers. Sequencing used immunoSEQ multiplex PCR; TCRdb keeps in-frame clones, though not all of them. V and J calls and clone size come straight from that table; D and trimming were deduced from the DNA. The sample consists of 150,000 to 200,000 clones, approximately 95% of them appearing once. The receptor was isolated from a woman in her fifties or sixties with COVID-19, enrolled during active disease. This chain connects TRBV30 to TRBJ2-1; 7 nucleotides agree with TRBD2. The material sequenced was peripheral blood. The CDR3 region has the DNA TGTGCCTGGAGGGAACGTCTAGCGGAGATAAATGAGCAGTTCTTC. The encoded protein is CAWRERLAEINEQFF.